This TCR beta chain emerged from a study of T cell responses to AZD1222 COVID-19 vaccine. General study results and limits: Baseline serology detected seropositivity in only six or seven AZD1222 recipients. The study sampled repertoires only after the peak T cell response.

Second doses were pooled across both intervals (about 4 or about 12 weeks). Sequenced by immunoSEQ multiplex PCR; TCRdb stores in-frame clones only, minus some. The sample includes approximately 200,000 clones, approximately 91% of them seen just once. The CDR3 is 15 amino acids. Germline values: CDR1 LNHDA, CDR2 SQIVND (reference sequence). Trimming cost V 2 bases and J 4 bases, with 11 bases left between them. In regard to this clone: Its antigen is not known.

This sequence was found in an adult who received the AZD1222 COVID-19 vaccine. The input for sequencing was peripheral blood, taken 28 days after the second AZD1222 dose. The chain uses TRBV19 and TRBJ2-2; the D call may be TRBD1 or TRBD2 (5 bases each). In DNA, the CDR3 is TGTGCCAGTAGTATAAGAGGGGCGGCCACCGGGGAGCTGTTTTTT. Translated: CASSIRGAATGELFF.